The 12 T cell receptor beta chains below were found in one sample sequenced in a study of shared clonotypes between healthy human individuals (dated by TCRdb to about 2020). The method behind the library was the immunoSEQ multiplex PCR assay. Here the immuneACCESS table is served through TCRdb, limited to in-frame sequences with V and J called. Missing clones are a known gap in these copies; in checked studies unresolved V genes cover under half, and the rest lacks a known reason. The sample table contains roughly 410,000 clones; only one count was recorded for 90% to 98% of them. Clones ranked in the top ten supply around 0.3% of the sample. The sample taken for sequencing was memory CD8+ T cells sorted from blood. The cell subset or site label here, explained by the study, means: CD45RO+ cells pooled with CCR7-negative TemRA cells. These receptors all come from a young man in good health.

CDR3 amino acids: CASSISWNTEAFF. CDR3 sequence (DNA): TGTGCCAGTAGTATTAGTTGGAACACTGAAGCTTTCTTT. The chain recombines TRBV19 with TRBJ1-1; no definite D call. V gave up 3 bases and J gave up 1 base, with 6 bases separating them. In germline, CDR1 is LNHDA, CDR2 SQIVND (reference sequence). This CDR3 has 13 amino acids.

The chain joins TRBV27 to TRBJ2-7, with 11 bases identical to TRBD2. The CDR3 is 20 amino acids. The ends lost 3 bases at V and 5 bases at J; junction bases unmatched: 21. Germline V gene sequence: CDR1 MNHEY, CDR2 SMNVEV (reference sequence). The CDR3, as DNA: TGTGCCAGCAGTTTCCTTTCCCCAGCTTTAGCGGGAGGGCCGGGCCACGAGCAGTACTTC. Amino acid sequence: CASSFLSPALAGGPGHEQYF.

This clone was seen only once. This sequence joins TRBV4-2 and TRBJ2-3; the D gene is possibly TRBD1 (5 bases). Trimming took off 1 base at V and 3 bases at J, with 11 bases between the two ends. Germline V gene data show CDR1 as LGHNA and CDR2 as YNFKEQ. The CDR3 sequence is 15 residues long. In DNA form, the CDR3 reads TGTGCCAGCAGCCAAGCTTATAGGGGTACAGATACGCAGTATTTT. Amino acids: CASSQAYRGTDTQYF.

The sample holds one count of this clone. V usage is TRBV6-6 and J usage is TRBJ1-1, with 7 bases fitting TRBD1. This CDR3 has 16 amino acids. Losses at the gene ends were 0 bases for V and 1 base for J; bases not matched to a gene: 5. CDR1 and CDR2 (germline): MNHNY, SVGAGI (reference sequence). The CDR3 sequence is CASSYSHRGRNTEAFF. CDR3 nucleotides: TGTGCCAGCAGTTACTCACACAGGGGACGGAACACTGAAGCTTTCTTT.

As DNA, the CDR3 is TGTGCCAGCAGGAAAGGGGGCGCAGGCTACACCTTC. Amino acids: CASRKGGAGYTF. This rearrangement joins TRBV28 to TRBJ1-2, with 7 bases matching TRBD1. Germline V gives CDR1 MDHEN, CDR2 SYDVKM. The CDR3 extends over 12 amino acids. V lost 6 bases, J lost 8 bases, and 6 bases stayed unmatched.

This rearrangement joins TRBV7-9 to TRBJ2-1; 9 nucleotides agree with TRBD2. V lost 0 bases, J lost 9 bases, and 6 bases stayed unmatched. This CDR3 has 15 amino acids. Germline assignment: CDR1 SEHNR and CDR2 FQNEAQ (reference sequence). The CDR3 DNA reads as TGTGCCAGCAGCTTAGCTAGCGGGAGATCGGGTGAGCAGTTCTTC. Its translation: CASSLASGRSGEQFF.

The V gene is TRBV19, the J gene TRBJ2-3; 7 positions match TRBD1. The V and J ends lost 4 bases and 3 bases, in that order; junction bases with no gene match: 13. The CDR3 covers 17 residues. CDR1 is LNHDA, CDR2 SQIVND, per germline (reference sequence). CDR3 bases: TGTGCCAGTAGTACAAACCCGACAGGGACGGGGACAGATACGCAGTATTTT. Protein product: CASSTNPTGTGTDTQYF.

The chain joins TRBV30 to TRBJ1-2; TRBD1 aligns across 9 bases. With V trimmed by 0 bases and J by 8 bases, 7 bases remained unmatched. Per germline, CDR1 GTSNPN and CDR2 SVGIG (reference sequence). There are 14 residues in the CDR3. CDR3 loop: CAWSVVDRGRGYTF. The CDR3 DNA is TGTGCCTGGAGTGTGGTGGACAGGGGTCGCGGCTACACCTTC.

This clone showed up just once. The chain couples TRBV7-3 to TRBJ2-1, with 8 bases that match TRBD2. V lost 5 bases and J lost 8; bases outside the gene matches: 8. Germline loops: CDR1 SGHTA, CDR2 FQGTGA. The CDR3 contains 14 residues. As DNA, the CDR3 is TGTGCCAGCAGCAGCAGCGGGAGTTTAGATGAGCAGTTCTTC. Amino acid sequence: CASSSSGSLDEQFF.

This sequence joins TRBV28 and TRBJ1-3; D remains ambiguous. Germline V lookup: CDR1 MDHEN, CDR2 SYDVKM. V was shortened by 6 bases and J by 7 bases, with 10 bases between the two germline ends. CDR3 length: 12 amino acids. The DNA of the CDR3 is TGTGCCAGCAGCCTCGAATCCAACACCATATATTTT. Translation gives CASSLESNTIYF.

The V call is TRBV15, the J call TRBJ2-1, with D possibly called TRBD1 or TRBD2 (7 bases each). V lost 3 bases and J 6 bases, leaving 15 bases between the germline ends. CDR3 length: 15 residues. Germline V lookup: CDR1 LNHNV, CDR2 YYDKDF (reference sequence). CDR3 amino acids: CATSSGEGAINEQFF. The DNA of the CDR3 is TGTGCCACCAGCAGCGGGGAGGGGGCAATCAATGAGCAGTTCTTC.

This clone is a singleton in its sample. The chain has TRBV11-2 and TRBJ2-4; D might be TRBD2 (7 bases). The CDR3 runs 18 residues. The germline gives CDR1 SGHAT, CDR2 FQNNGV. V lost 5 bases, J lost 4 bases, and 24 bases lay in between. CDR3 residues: CASSPRGGAIGTKNIQYF. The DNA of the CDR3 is TGTGCCAGCAGCCCTAGGGGGGGGGCTATAGGGACTAAAAACATTCAGTACTTC.